The clone carrying this TCR beta chain has more than one count but fewer than ten. Its specificity is unknown. The sample belongs to a study of shared clonotypes between healthy human individuals. Study-wide points: Since donors were few, the genetic and exposure-history diversity represented was limited.

Nashville, Tennessee was home to all donors, who were Caucasian adults. In germline, CDR1 is MDHEN, CDR2 SYDVKM. The CDR3 is 14 amino acids. Trimming shortened V by 6 bases and J by 6 bases, and 18 bases separated the two germline ends. Bulk PBMC genomic DNA spanned ten immunoSEQ deep plates. The protocol was immunoSEQ multiplex PCR, while the TCRdb copy is restricted to in-frame clones and leaves out a portion. In the table there are roughly 500,000 clones, 60% to 85% of which are singletons. This receptor was identified in a woman in her forties in good health. Some clones in this sample may be carry-over from other donors' samples. The chain couples TRBV28 to TRBJ2-7; a possible D gene is TRBD1 (6 bases). Sequencing was carried out using PBMCs. The CDR3 DNA sequence: TGTGCCAGCAGGGGGAGTAACGTAGGGGGCGAGCAGTACTTC. It codes for CASRGSNVGGEQYF.